The TCR beta chain under discussion was sequenced for a study of T-cell reconstitution after alpha-beta-depleted transplantation in children. Unique molecular identifiers were incorporated when the TCRbeta library was constructed. One entry per CDR3 protein results from TCRdb running MiXCR on the PCR reads. The data contain 480,000 or so distinct CDR3 sequences, roughly a tenth of them singletons. At least ten counts were recorded for this clonotype. Its antigen is unknown. CDR1 MNHEY and CDR2 SVGAGI come from the germline V gene. This CDR3 spans 17 amino acids. V was trimmed by 4 bases and J by 3 bases, leaving 22 bases between them. General study points: Reportedly, only several hundred clones from non-depleted graft cells drove alpha-beta T-cell counts at about two months. Several patients had high TCRbeta diversity at day 60; it came from surviving recipient T cells and thymic progenitors.

This chain connects TRBV6-5 to TRBJ2-7; D uncertain. The clonotype comes from a child aged 2 to 15 with inherited bone marrow failure, due to receive a stem cell transplant. Sequencing used PBMCs, obtained before TCRalphabeta/CD19-depleted stem cell transplant. CDR3 DNA sequence: TGTGCCAGCAGTTTCTCGTCCGGGCCCCCTTGGCTCTACGAGCAGTACTTC. Translating it yields CASSFSSGPPWLYEQYF.